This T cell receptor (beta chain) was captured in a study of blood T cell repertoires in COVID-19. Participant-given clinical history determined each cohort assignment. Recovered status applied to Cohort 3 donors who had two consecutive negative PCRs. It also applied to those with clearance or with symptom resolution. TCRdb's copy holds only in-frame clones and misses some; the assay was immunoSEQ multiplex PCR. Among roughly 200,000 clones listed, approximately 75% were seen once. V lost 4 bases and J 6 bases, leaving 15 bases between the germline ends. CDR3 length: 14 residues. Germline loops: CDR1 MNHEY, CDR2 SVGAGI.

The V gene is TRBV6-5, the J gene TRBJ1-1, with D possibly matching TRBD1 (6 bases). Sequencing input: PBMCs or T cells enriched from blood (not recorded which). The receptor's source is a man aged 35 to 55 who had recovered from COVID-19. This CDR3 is CASSFTGSRAEAFF. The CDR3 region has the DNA TGTGCCAGCAGTTTCACAGGGTCGAGGGCTGAAGCTTTCTTT.